One sample yielded the 5 T cell receptor beta chains listed below, sequenced in a study of blood T cells in healthy people across ages. Alongside a J-beta primer mix, a sample-barcoded 5' primer served in a second PCR lasting about 7 to 11 cycles. TCRdb re-analysed the 5' RACE reads in MiXCR, keeping a single row per CDR3 protein. The sample carries roughly 900,000 distinct CDR3 sequences, 25% to 30% recorded once. Sequencing was done on a sample of blood. Every receptor here comes from an elderly woman in good health.

This rearrangement joins TRBV29-1 to TRBJ2-1; 8 nucleotides align to TRBD2. Germline assignment: CDR1 SQVTM and CDR2 ANQGSEA. V trimming: 2 bases; J trimming: 5 bases; junction bases outside the gene matches: 17. CDR3 length: 18 amino acids. The CDR3 region is CSVEFLAGTKDIDNEQFF. CDR3 coding DNA: TGCAGCGTTGAATTCCTAGCGGGCACCAAAGACATAGACAATGAGCAGTTCTTC.

With regard to this clonotype: A clone one base away is much larger, so this may be a read error. The CDR3 spells CASSYTGTTMYIEQFF. CDR3 nucleotides: TGTGCCAGCAGTTACACCGGGACTACGATGTACATTGAGCAGTTCTTC. The V gene is TRBV6-2 or TRBV6-3, the J gene TRBJ2-1; TRBD2 agrees at 7 bases. Germline CDR1 reads MNHEY; CDR2 reads SVGEGT. There are 16 residues in the CDR3.

Only a few counts were recorded for this clonotype. This chain uses TRBV6-2 or TRBV6-3 with TRBJ1-5; no definite D call. Germline CDR1 MNHEY, CDR2 SVGEGT. CDR3 length: 18 amino acids. Trimming cost V 2 bases and J 0 bases, with 17 bases left between them. CDR3 sequence: CASSYRTEERYSNQPQHF. The CDR3 region has the DNA TGTGCCAGCAGTTACCGAACGGAAGAGAGGTATAGCAATCAGCCCCAGCATTTT.

Concerning this clonotype: This sequence may be a read error, since a much larger clone differs from it by one base. The genes are TRBV20-1 and TRBJ2-5; no definite D call. The CDR3 totals 11 residues. Trimming stripped 5 bases from V and 5 bases from J, with 9 bases between. The V gene's germline CDR1 is DFQATT and CDR2 SNEGSKA (reference sequence). The CDR3: CSALVGETQYF. The CDR3 DNA reads as TGCAGTGCTCTCGTGGGGGAGACCCAGTACTTC.

This clonotype was seen many times. V usage is TRBV6-1 and J usage is TRBJ1-2; D remains unclear. Germline V gene lookup returns CDR1 MNHNS and CDR2 SASEGT. The germline V and J ends were trimmed by 2 bases and 8 bases, with 6 bases remaining between them. The CDR3 runs 11 residues. The CDR3 reads CASSERSGYTF. The CDR3, as DNA: TGTGCCAGCAGTGAAAGGTCCGGCTACACCTTC.